This TCR beta chain appears in the sequencing data of a study of graft-versus-host responses after intestinal transplantation. Findings and limits, study-wide: GvH clones occurred in recipient marrow; some first appeared in ileum or blood.

CDR1 is SGDLS, CDR2 YYNGEE, per germline. With 0 bases removed from V and 4 bases from J, the gap between germline ends came to 7 bases. CDR3 length: 13 amino acids. Sequencing was performed with immunoSEQ multiplex PCR; in TCRdb, only in-frame clones are kept and a portion is missing. The sample holds roughly 120,000 clones, roughly 95% seen once. About this clone itself: Its antigen is currently unknown.

V gene TRBV9 combines with J gene TRBJ1-1, with unresolved D. The origin of this receptor is a human donor who received an intestinal transplant. The material was unstimulated CD8+ T cells sorted from spleen or lymph node cells, obtained before intestinal transplant. This CDR3 reads CASSVGEVTEAFF. In nucleotides, the CDR3 is TGTGCCAGCAGCGTAGGGGAGGTCACTGAAGCTTTCTTT.